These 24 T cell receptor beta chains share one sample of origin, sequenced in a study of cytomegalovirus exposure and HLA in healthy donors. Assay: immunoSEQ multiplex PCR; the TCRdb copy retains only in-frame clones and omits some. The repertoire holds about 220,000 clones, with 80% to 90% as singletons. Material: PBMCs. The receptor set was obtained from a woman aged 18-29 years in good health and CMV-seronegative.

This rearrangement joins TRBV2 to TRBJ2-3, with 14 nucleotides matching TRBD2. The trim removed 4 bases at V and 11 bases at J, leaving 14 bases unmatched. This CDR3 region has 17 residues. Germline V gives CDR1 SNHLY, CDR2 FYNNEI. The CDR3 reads CASSGDPGLAGVRKQYF. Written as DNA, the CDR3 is TGTGCCAGCAGTGGAGATCCGGGACTAGCGGGAGTTCGTAAGCAGTATTTT.

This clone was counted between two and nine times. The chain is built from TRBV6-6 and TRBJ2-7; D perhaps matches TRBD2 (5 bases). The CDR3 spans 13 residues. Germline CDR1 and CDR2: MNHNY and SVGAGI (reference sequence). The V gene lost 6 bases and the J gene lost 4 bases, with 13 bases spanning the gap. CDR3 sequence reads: CASRPPSTYEQYF. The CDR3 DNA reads TGTGCCAGCAGGCCCCCTAGCACTTACGAGCAGTACTTC.

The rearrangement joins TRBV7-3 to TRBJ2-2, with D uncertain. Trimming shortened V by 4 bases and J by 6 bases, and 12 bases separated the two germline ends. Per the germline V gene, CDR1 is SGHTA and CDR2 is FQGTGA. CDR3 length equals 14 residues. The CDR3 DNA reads TGTGCCAGCAGCTCGTCCTCGGAGTCCGGGGAGCTGTTTTTT. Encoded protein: CASSSSSESGELFF.

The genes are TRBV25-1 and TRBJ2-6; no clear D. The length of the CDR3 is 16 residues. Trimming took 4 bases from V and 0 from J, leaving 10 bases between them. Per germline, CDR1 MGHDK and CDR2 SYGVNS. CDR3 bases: TGTGCCAGCAGTGGGCAGGTTCGCTCTGGGGCCAACGTCCTGACTTTC. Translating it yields CASSGQVRSGANVLTF.

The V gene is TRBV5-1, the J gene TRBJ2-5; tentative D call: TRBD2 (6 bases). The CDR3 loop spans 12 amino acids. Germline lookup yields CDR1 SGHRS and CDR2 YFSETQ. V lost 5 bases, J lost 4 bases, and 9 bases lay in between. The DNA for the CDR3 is TGCGCCAGCAGTGGAGGGTCAGAGACCCAGTACTTC. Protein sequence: CASSGGSETQYF.

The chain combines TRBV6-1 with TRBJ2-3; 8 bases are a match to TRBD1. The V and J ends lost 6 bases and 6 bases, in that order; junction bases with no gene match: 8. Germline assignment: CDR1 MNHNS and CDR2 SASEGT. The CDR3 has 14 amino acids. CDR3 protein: CASSRDRISDTQYF. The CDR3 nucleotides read TGTGCCAGCAGCCGGGACAGGATTAGCGATACGCAGTATTTT.

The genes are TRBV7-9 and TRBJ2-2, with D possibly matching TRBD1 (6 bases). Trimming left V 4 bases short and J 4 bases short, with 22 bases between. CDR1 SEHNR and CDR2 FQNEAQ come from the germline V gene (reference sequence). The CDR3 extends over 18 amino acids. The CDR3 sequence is CASSSDSAGVRITGELFF. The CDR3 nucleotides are TGTGCCAGCAGCTCGGATTCCGCAGGGGTCCGGATCACCGGGGAGCTGTTTTTT.

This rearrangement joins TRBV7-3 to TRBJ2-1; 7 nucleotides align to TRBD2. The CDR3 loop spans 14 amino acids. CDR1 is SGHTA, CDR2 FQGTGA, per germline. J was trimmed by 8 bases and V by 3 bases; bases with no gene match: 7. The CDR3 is CASSLTSLGDEQFF. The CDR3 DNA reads TGTGCCAGCAGCTTGACTAGCTTAGGCGATGAGCAGTTCTTC.

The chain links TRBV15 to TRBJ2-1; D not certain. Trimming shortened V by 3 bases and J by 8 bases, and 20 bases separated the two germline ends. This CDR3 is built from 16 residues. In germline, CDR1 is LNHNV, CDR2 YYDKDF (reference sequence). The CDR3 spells CATSSRSPQFSDEQFF. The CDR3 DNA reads TGTGCCACCAGCAGTCGAAGCCCCCAATTCAGCGATGAGCAGTTCTTC. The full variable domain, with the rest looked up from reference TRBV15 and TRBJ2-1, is DAMVIQNPRYQVTQFGKPVTLSCSQTLNHNVMYWYQQKSSQAPKLLFHYYDKDFNNEADTPDNFQSRRPNTSFCFLDIRSPGLGDTAMYLCATSSRSPQFSDEQFFGPGTRLTVL.

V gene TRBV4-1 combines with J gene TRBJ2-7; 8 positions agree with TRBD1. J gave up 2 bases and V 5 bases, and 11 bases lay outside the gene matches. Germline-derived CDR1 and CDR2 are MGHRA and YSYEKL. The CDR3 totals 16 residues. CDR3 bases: TGCGCCAGCAGCAAGCCTGGGACAGGAGCCACCTACGAGCAGTACTTC. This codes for CASSKPGTGATYEQYF.

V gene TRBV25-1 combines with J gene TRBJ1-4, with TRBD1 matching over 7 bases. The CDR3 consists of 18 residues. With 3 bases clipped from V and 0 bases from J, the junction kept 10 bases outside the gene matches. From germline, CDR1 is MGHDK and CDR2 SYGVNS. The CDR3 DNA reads TGTGCCAGCAGTGATCACAGGGGACCCAACCCAACTAATGAAAAACTGTTTTTT. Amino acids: CASSDHRGPNPTNEKLFF. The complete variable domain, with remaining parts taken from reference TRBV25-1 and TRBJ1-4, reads EADIYQTPRYLVIGTGKKITLECSQTMGHDKMYWYQQDPGMELHLIHYSYGVNSTEKGDLSSESTVSRIRTEHFPLTLESARPSHTSQYLCASSDHRGPNPTNEKLFFGSGTQLSVL.

This CDR3 reads CASIRVEGRSDTQYF. CDR3 coding DNA: TGTGCCAGCATCAGAGTGGAGGGCCGGTCAGATACGCAGTATTTT. The rearrangement links TRBV2 to TRBJ2-3, with a possible D match to TRBD2 (6 bases). Trimming took 7 bases from V and 4 from J, leaving 18 bases between them. The CDR3 is 15 residues long. Germline V gene lookup returns CDR1 SNHLY and CDR2 FYNNEI.

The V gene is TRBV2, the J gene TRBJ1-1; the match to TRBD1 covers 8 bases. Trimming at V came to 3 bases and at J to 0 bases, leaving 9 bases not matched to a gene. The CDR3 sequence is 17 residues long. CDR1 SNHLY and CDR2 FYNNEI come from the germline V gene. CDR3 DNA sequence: TGTGCCAGCAGTGATAGTCAGGGGGCGCGACTGAACACTGAAGCTTTCTTT. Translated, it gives CASSDSQGARLNTEAFF.

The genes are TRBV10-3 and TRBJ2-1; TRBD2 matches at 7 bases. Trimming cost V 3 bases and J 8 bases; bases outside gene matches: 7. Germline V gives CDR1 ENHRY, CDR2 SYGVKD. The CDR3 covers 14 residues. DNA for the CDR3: TGTGCCATCAGTGATAGACTAGCCAACGATGAGCAGTTCTTC. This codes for CAISDRLANDEQFF.

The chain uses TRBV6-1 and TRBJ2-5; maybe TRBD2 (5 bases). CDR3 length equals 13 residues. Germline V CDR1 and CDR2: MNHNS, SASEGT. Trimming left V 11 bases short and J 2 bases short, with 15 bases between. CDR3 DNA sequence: TGTGCCGGCCTAGAGGGCGGACAAGAGACCCAGTACTTC. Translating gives CAGLEGGQETQYF.

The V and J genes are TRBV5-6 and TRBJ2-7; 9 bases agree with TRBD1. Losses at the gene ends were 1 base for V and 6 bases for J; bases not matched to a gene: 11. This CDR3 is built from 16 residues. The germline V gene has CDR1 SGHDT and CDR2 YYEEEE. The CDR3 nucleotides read TGTGCCAGCAGCTTGTTAAGGGGGACAGGGAACGTCGAGCAGTACTTC. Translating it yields CASSLLRGTGNVEQYF.

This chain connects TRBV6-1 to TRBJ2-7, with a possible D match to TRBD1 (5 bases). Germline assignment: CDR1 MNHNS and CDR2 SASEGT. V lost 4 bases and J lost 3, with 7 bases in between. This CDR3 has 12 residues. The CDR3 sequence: CASSAQGYEQYF. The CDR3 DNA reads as TGTGCCAGCAGTGCCCAGGGCTACGAGCAGTACTTC.

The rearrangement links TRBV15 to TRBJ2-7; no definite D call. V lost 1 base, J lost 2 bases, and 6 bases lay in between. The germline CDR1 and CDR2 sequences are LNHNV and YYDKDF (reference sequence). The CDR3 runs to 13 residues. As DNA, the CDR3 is TGTGCCACCAGCAGAGTCCCCACCTACGAGCAGTACTTC. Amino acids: CATSRVPTYEQYF.

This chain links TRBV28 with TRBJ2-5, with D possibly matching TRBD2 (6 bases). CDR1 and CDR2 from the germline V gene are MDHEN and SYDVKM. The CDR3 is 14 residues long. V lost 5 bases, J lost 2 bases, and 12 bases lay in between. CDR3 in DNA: TGTGCCAGCAGTAAGGCGGGACCTCAAGAGACCCAGTACTTC. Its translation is CASSKAGPQETQYF.

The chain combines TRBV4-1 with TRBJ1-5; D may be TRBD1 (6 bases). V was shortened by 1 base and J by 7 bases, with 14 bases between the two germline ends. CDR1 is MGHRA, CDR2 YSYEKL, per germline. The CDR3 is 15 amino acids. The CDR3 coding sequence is TGCGCCAGCAGCCAAGTCAGGGGAAAGGGACAGCCCCAGCATTTT. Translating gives CASSQVRGKGQPQHF.

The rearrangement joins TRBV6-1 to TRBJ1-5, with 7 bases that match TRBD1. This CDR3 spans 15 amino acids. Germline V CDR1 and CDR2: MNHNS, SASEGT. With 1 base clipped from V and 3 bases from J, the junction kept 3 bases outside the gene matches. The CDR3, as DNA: TGTGCCAGCAGTGAAGAGACAGGGTACAATCAGCCCCAGCATTTT. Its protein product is CASSEETGYNQPQHF.

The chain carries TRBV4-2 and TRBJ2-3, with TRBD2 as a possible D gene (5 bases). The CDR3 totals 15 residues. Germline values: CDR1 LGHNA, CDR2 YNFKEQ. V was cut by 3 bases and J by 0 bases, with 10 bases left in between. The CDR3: CASSQGETSTDTQYF. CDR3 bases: TGTGCCAGCAGCCAGGGAGAGACTAGCACAGATACGCAGTATTTT.

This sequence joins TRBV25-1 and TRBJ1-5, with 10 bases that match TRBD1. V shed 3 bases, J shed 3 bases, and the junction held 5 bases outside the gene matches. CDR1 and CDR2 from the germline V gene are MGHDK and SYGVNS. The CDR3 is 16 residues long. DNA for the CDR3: TGTGCCAGCAGTGAGTCGGGACAGGGGTTCAATCAGCCCCAGCATTTT. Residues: CASSESGQGFNQPQHF.

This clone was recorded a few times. The CDR3 region has the DNA TGTGCCAGCAGCCCCTATGTCAATCAGCCCCAGCATTTT. Translation: CASSPYVNQPQHF. The chain employs TRBV4-2 and TRBJ1-5; D gene ambiguous. The CDR3 runs 13 residues. The ends were cut back, 4 bases at V and 3 bases at J, with 7 bases in the middle. CDR1 and CDR2 from the germline V gene are LGHNA and YNFKEQ.